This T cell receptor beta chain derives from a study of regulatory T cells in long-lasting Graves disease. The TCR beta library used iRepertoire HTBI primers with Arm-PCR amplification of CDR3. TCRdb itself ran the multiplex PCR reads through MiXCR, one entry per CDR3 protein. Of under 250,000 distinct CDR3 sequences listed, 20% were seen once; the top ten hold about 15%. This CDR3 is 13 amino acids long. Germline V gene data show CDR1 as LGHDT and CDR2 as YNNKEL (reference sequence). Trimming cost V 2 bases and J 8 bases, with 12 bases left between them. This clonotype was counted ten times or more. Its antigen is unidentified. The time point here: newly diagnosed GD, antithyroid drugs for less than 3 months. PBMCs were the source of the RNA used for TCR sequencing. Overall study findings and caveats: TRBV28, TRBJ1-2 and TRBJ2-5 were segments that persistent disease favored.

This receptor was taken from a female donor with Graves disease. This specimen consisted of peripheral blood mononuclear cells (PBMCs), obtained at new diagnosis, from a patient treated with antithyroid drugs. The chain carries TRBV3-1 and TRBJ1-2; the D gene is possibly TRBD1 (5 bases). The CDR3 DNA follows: TGTGCCAGCAGCCAACCTCCGACAGAAGGCTACACCTTC. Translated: CASSQPPTEGYTF. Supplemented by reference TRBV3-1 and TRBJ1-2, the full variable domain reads DTAVSQTPKYLVTQMGNDKSIKCEQNLGHDTMYWYKQDSKKFLKIMFSYNNKELIINETVPNRFSPKSPDKAHLNLHINSLELGDSAVYFCASSQPPTEGYTFGSGTRLTVV.